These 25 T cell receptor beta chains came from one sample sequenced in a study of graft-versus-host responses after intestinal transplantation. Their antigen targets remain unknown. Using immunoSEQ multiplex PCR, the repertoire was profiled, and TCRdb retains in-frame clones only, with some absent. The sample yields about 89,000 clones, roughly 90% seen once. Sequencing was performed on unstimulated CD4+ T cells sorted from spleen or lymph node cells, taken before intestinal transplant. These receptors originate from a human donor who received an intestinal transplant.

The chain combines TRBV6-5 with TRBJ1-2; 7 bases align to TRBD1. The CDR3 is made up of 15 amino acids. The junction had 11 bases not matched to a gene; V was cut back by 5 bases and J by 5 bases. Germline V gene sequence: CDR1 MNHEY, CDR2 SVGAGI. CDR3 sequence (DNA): TGTGCCAGCAGTCGCGGGACAGTCATACTTTATGGCTACACCTTC. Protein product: CASSRGTVILYGYTF.

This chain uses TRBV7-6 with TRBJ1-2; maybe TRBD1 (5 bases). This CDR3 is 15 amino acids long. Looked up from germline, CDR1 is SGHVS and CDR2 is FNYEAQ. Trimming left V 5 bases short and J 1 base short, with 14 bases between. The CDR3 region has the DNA TGTGCCAGCAGCCCCTCAGGGACGTTTAACTATGGCTACACCTTC. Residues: CASSPSGTFNYGYTF.

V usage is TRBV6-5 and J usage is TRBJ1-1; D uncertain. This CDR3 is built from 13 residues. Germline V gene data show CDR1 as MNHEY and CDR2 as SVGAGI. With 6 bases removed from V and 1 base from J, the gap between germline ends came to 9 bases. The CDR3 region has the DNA TGTGCCAGCAGGTCAACAGCGAACACTGAAGCTTTCTTT. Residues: CASRSTANTEAFF.

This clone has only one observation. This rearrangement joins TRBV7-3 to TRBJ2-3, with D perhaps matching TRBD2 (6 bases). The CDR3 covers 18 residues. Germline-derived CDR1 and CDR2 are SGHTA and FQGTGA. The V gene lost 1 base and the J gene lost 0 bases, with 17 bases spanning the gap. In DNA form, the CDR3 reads TGTGCCAGCAGCTTAAATGGACATACGGGAGTAAGCACAGATACGCAGTATTTT. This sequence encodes CASSLNGHTGVSTDTQYF. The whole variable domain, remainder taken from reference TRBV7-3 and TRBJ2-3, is GAGVSQTPSNKVTEKGKYVELRCDPISGHTALYWYRQSLGQGPEFLIYFQGTGAADDSGLPNDRFFAVRPEGSVSTLKIQRTERGDSAVYLCASSLNGHTGVSTDTQYFGPGTRLTVL.

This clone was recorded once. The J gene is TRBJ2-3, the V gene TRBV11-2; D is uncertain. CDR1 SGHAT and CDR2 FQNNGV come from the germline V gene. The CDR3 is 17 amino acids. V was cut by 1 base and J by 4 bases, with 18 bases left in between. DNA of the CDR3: TGTGCCAGCAGCTTAGCACAGAGCCCTATATACGCAGATACGCAGTATTTT. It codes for CASSLAQSPIYADTQYF.

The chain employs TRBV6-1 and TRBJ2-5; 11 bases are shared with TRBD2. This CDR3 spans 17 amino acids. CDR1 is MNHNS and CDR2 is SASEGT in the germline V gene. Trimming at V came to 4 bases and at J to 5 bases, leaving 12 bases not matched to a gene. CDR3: CASSGQSTSGKRETQYF. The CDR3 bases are TGTGCCAGCAGTGGGCAGTCGACTAGCGGGAAGAGGGAGACCCAGTACTTC.

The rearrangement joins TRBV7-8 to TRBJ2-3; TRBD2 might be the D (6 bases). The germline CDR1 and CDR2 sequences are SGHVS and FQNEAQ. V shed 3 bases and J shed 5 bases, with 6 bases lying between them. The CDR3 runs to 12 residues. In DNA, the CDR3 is TGTGCCAGCAGCTTCGGGGGAGATACGCAGTATTTT. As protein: CASSFGGDTQYF.

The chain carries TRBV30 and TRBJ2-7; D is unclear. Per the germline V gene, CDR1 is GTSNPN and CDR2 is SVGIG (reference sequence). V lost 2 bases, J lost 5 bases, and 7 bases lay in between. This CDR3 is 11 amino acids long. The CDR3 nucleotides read TGTGCCTGGAGTTTGTTACACGAGCAGTACTTC. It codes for CAWSLLHEQYF.

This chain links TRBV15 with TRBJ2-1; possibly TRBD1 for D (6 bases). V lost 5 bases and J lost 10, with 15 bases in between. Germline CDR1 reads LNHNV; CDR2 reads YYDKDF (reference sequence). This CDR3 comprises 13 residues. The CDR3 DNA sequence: TGTGCCACCAGCGGGGGACGAGGGACAGAGCAGTTCTTC. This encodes CATSGGRGTEQFF.

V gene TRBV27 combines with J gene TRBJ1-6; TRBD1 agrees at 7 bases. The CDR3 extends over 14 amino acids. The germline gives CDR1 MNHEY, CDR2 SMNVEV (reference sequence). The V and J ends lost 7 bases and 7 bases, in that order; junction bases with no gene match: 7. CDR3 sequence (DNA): TGTGCCAGCATCACCGACAGGGCCAATTCACCCCTCCACTTT. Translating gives CASITDRANSPLHF.

In nucleotides, the CDR3 is TGTGCCAGCACCACGGGGGGAGTGGGAGATACGCAGTATTTT. Residues: CASTTGGVGDTQYF. The chain recombines TRBV6-5 with TRBJ2-3, with 7 nucleotides matching TRBD2. This CDR3 is built from 14 residues. Losses at the gene ends were 7 bases for V and 5 bases for J; bases not matched to a gene: 9. Germline V lookup: CDR1 MNHEY, CDR2 SVGAGI.

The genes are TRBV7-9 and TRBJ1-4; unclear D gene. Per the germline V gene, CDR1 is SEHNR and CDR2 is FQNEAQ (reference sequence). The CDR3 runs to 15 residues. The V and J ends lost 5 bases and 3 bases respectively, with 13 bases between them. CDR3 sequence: CASSPEGWANEKLFF. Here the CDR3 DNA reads TGTGCCAGCAGCCCTGAGGGTTGGGCTAATGAAAAACTGTTTTTT.

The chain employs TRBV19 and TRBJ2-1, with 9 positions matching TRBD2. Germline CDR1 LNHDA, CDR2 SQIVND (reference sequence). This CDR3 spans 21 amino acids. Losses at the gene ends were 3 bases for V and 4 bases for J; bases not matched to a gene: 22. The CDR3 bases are TGTGCCAGTAGTATTCACCCCCAGGTTTTCAAGCGGGAGGTGATTTACAATGAGCAGTTCTTC. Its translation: CASSIHPQVFKREVIYNEQFF.

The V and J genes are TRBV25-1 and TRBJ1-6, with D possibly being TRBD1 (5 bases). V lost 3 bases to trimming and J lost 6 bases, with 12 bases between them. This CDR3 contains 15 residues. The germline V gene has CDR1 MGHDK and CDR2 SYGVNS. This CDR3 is CASSERTSRNSPLHF. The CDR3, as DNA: TGTGCCAGCAGTGAGAGGACATCCCGTAATTCACCCCTCCACTTT.

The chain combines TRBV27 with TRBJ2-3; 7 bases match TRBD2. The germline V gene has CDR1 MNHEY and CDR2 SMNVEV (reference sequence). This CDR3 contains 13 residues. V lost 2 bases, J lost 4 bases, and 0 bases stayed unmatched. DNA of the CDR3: TGTGCCAGCAGTTTACTAGCGGCAGATACGCAGTATTTT. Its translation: CASSLLAADTQYF.

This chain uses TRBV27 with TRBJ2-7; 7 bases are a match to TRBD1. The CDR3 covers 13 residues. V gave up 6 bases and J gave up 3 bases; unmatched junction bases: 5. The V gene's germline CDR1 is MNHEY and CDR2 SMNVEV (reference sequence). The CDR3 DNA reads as TGTGCCAGCAGGACAGGGACGAACTACGAGCAGTACTTC. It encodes CASRTGTNYEQYF.

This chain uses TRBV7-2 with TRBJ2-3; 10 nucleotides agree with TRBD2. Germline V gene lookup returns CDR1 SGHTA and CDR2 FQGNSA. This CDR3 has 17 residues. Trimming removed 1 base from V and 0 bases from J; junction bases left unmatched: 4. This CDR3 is CASSLVPSGSSTDTQYF. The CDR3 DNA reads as TGTGCCAGCAGCTTAGTACCTAGCGGGAGTAGCACAGATACGCAGTATTTT.

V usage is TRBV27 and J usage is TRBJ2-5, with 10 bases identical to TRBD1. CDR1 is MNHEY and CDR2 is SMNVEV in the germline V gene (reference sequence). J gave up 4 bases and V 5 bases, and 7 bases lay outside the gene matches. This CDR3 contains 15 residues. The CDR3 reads CASSRDRGLGETQYF. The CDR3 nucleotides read TGTGCCAGCAGTCGCGACAGGGGGCTGGGAGAGACCCAGTACTTC.

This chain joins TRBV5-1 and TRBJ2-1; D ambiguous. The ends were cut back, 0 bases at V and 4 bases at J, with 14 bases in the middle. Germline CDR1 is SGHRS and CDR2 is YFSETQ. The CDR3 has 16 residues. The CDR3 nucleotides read TGCGCCAGCAGCTTGGTACCCTCGACAACTTACAATGAGCAGTTCTTC. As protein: CASSLVPSTTYNEQFF.

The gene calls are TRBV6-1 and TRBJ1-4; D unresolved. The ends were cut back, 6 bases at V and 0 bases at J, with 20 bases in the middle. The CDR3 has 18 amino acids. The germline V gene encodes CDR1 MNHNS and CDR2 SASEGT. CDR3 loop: CASSERPPLWATNEKLFF. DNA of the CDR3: TGTGCCAGCAGCGAAAGACCCCCCCTTTGGGCAACTAATGAAAAACTGTTTTTT.

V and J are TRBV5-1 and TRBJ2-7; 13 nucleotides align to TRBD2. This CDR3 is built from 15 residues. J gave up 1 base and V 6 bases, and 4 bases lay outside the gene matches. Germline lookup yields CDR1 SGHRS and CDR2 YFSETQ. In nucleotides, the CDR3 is TGCGCCAGCACAGGACTAGCGGGAGCGTCCTACGAGCAGTACTTC. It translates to CASTGLAGASYEQYF.

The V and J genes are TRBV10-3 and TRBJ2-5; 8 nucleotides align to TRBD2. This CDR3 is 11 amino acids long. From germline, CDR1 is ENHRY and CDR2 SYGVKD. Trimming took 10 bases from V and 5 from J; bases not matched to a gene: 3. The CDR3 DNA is TGTGCCACCGGGGGGGGCGAGACCCAGTACTTC. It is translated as CATGGGETQYF.

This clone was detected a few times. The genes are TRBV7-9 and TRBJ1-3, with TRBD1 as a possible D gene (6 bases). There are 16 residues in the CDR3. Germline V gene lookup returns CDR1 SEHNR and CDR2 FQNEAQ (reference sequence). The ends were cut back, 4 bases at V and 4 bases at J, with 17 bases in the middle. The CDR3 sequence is CASSSPGGGRGNTIYF. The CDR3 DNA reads TGTGCCAGCAGCTCCCCCGGGGGGGGCAGGGGAAACACCATATATTTT.

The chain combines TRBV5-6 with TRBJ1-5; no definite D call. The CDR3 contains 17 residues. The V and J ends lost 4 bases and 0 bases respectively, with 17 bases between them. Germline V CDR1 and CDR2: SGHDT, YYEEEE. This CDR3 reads CASSDRGGIYSNQPQHF. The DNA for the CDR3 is TGTGCCAGCAGCGACCGAGGCGGTATCTATAGCAATCAGCCCCAGCATTTT.

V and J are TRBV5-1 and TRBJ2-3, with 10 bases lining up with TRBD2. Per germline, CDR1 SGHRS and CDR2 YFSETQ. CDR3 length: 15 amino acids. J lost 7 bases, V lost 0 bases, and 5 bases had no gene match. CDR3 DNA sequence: TGCGCCAGCAGCTTGGATACTAGCGGGATGAATACGCAGTATTTT. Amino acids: CASSLDTSGMNTQYF.